This entry lists 30 T cell receptor beta chains sequenced from one sample in a study of sequential checkpoint blockade in melanoma (dated by TCRdb to the late 2010s). Libraries came from the immunoSEQ multiplex PCR assay. TCRdb stores this immuneACCESS table with in-frame sequences only. Part of the clones is absent; in the studies checked, under half of the shortfall reflects unresolved V genes, and no reason is known for the rest. This sample has about 4,700 clones in its table, and about 22% of those were observed once. The biggest ten clones account for 3.5% to 4.5% of the sample. This specimen's treatment or condition label, interpreted: randomized to nivolumab then ipilimumab (arm A) or the reverse (arm B). The specimen was tumor tissue (inferred from file names), collected from a patient given nivolumab and ipilimumab in sequence. These receptors were collected from a human donor with melanoma.

The chain employs TRBV18 and TRBJ1-1; 9 bases fit TRBD1. The CDR3 sequence is 16 residues long. Germline CDR1 is KGHSH and CDR2 is LQKENI. The trim removed 3 bases at V and 6 bases at J, leaving 11 bases unmatched. CDR3 coding DNA: TGTGCCAGCTCACCTGGGGCTTCAGACAGGGGGGCTGAAGCTTTCTTT. Translating gives CASSPGASDRGAEAFF. The whole variable domain, remainder taken from reference TRBV18 and TRBJ1-1, is NAGVMQNPRHLVRRRGQEARLRCSPMKGHSHVYWYRQLPEEGLKFMVYLQKENIIDESGMPKERFSAEFPKEGPSILRIQQVVRGDSAAYFCASSPGASDRGAEAFFGQGTRLTVV.

The chain recombines TRBV5-1 with TRBJ2-5, with D maybe TRBD2 (5 bases). Between the trimmed V and J ends, which lost 5 bases and 0 bases, there was a span of 14 bases. CDR3 length: 15 residues. Germline CDR1 is SGHRS and CDR2 is YFSETQ. The CDR3 loop is CASSHGLSYQETQYF. In nucleotides, the CDR3 is TGCGCCAGCAGTCATGGACTGTCGTACCAAGAGACCCAGTACTTC. Supplemented by reference TRBV5-1 and TRBJ2-5, the full variable domain reads KAGVTQTPRYLIKTRGQQVTLSCSPISGHRSVSWYQQTPGQGLQFLFEYFSETQRNKGNFPGRFSGRQFSNSRSEMNVSTLELGDSALYLCASSHGLSYQETQYFGPGTRLLVL.

The gene calls are TRBV15 and TRBJ2-1; D not resolved. The CDR3 has 15 amino acids. The V end lost 4 bases, the J end lost 7 bases, and 17 bases lay between the germline ends. Germline-derived CDR1 and CDR2 are LNHNV and YYDKDF (reference sequence). The CDR3 DNA reads as TGTGCCACCAGCAATCGTCAAGGAAGGGAAAATGAGCAGTTCTTC. This translates into CATSNRQGRENEQFF.

This chain uses TRBV11-3 with TRBJ2-7; D possibly corresponds to TRBD2 (7 bases). The germline V gene encodes CDR1 SGHNT and CDR2 YENEEA. Deletions cut 3 bases from V and 4 bases from J, with 13 bases between. The CDR3 is 14 residues long. Written as DNA, the CDR3 is TGTGCCAGCAGCTTGGGAGGGGGTTTTTACGAGCAGTACTTC. It codes for CASSLGGGFYEQYF.

V gene TRBV19 combines with J gene TRBJ1-1, with D possibly matching TRBD1 (5 bases). The CDR3 length is 14 residues. V was shortened by 11 bases and J by 0 bases, with 16 bases between the two germline ends. CDR1 LNHDA and CDR2 SQIVND come from the germline V gene (reference sequence). The CDR3 loop is CASYGAGMNTEAFF. CDR3 in DNA: TGTGCCTCCTACGGGGCCGGGATGAACACTGAAGCTTTCTTT.

The chain employs TRBV5-1 and TRBJ2-7; the D gene could be TRBD1 or TRBD2 (5 bases each). The CDR3 is 15 residues long. The ends were cut back, 4 bases at V and 2 bases at J, with 16 bases in the middle. CDR1 is SGHRS and CDR2 is YFSETQ in the germline V gene. This CDR3 reads CASSRTPGAAYEQYF. Here the CDR3 DNA reads TGCGCCAGCAGCCGAACTCCCGGGGCGGCCTACGAGCAGTACTTC.

By its share, this clone is medium-sized. V is TRBV6-8 and J is TRBJ1-6, with 11 bases matching TRBD1. Looked up from germline, CDR1 is MNHGY and CDR2 is SAAAGT. The CDR3 contains 14 residues. Trimming cost V 5 bases and J 8 bases; bases outside gene matches: 2. CDR3 in DNA: TGTGCCAGCAGTAAGGACAGGGGGCATTCACCCCTCCACTTT. Translated: CASSKDRGHSPLHF.

This clone appeared many times. The J gene is TRBJ2-3, the V gene TRBV11-3, with D perhaps matching TRBD1 or TRBD2 (5 bases each). V was cut by 7 bases and J by 1 base, with 12 bases left in between. The CDR3 length is 14 residues. CDR1 and CDR2 from the germline V gene are SGHNT and YENEEA. CDR3 DNA: TGTGCCAGCAAAGGGGAGTGGGGCACAGATACGCAGTATTTT. Translated, it gives CASKGEWGTDTQYF.

V gene TRBV4-1 combines with J gene TRBJ1-1; D is undetermined. CDR3 size: 14 residues. CDR1 is MGHRA and CDR2 is YSYEKL in the germline V gene. V was shortened by 4 bases and J by 6 bases, with 15 bases between the two germline ends. CDR3 region: CASSPEELMAEAFF. In DNA form, the CDR3 reads TGCGCCAGCAGCCCCGAGGAGTTGATGGCTGAAGCTTTCTTT.

J is TRBJ2-7 and V is TRBV14; D perhaps matches TRBD1 (7 bases). The CDR3 is 15 amino acids. V was clipped by 6 bases and J by 8 bases, with 23 bases between them. CDR1 SGHDN and CDR2 FVKESK come from the germline V gene. CDR3: CASSPKEGAFSKQYF. The CDR3 nucleotides read TGTGCCAGCAGTCCCAAGGAGGGGGCGTTCAGTAAGCAGTACTTC.

By sample fraction, this clone is medium-sized. This rearrangement joins TRBV11-3 to TRBJ2-1, with 9 bases lining up with TRBD2. J lost 7 bases, V lost 5 bases, and 9 bases had no gene match. Germline V gives CDR1 SGHNT, CDR2 YENEEA. The CDR3 consists of 15 residues. The CDR3 bases are TGTGCCAGCAGCCAAGGTGAGCGGGGGGAGAATGAGCAGTTCTTC. Protein sequence: CASSQGERGENEQFF.

By share, this clone counts as medium-sized. The V call is TRBV6-8, the J call TRBJ1-4; D unresolved. V was clipped by 5 bases and J by 0 bases, with 13 bases between them. Germline V gene data show CDR1 as MNHGY and CDR2 as SAAAGT. This CDR3 comprises 16 residues. CDR3 residues: CASSGLNSATNEKLFF. Written as DNA, the CDR3 is TGTGCCAGCAGTGGACTAAACAGTGCAACTAATGAAAAACTGTTTTTT.

This clone showed up just a few times. The J gene is TRBJ1-5, the V gene TRBV6-8; TRBD1 is a possible D gene (6 bases). Germline V gene data show CDR1 as MNHGY and CDR2 as SAAAGT. The germline V and J ends were trimmed by 2 bases and 7 bases, with 18 bases remaining between them. This CDR3 has 16 residues. The CDR3 sequence is CASSYIGRGQGQPQHF. The CDR3 DNA follows: TGTGCCAGCAGTTACATAGGCCGGGGGCAGGGGCAGCCCCAGCATTTT.

By share, this clone ranks as medium-sized. The chain links TRBV11-3 to TRBJ2-5, with 12 bases fitting TRBD1. There are 16 residues in the CDR3. Germline CDR1 is SGHNT and CDR2 is YENEEA. Germline trimming cut 5 bases from V and 4 bases from J; bases unmatched to any gene: 8. In DNA form, the CDR3 reads TGTGCCAGCAGCACAACCGGGACAGGGGGCGTAGAGACCCAGTACTTC. It codes for CASSTTGTGGVETQYF.

By sample fraction, this clone is medium-sized (0.01 to 0.1%). This rearrangement joins TRBV11-3 to TRBJ2-5; tentative D call: TRBD1 (6 bases). V was trimmed by 6 bases and J by 7 bases, leaving 21 bases between them. The CDR3 is 15 residues long. From germline, CDR1 is SGHNT and CDR2 YENEEA. CDR3 nucleotide sequence: TGTGCCAGCAGAGCTGACAGGTATCCCGCTGGGACCCAGTACTTC. It codes for CASRADRYPAGTQYF.

This clone has only a few counts. The V call is TRBV19, the J call TRBJ2-3; D uncertain. The CDR3 consists of 14 residues. Trimming removed 4 bases from V and 2 bases from J, with 10 bases in between. Germline CDR1 is LNHDA and CDR2 is SQIVND (reference sequence). CDR3 protein: CASSKAILTDTQYF. Written as DNA, the CDR3 is TGTGCCAGTAGTAAAGCTATCCTCACAGATACGCAGTATTTT.

This clone came up a few times. The V and J genes are TRBV5-1 and TRBJ1-4; tentative D call: TRBD1 (6 bases). V lost 2 bases and J 10 bases, leaving 15 bases between the germline ends. This CDR3 region has 14 residues. CDR1 and CDR2 from the germline V gene are SGHRS and YFSETQ. The DNA for the CDR3 is TGCGCCAGCAGCTTAAACCGGGACATGACAAAACTGTTTTTT. Translation: CASSLNRDMTKLFF.

Sample share makes this clone medium-sized. The V gene is TRBV11-3, the J gene TRBJ1-5, with a tentative D call TRBD1 (6 bases). The V end was cut by 5 bases, the J end by 4 bases, with 15 bases between. The length of the CDR3 is 15 residues. The germline V gene encodes CDR1 SGHNT and CDR2 YENEEA. CDR3 coding DNA: TGTGCCAGCAGCGGTTTTGGGGGCCTAAATCAGCCCCAGCATTTT. Amino acid sequence: CASSGFGGLNQPQHF. Variable domain in full (rest from reference TRBV11-3 and TRBJ1-5): EAGVVQSPRYKIIEKKQPVAFWCNPISGHNTLYWYLQNLGQGPELLIRYENEEAVDDSQLPKDRFSAERLKGVDSTLKIQPAELGDSAVYLCASSGFGGLNQPQHFGDGTRLSIL.

This clone was counted a single time. This rearrangement joins TRBV14 to TRBJ2-5, with a possible D match to TRBD2 (6 bases). This CDR3 has 17 residues. The germline gives CDR1 SGHDN, CDR2 FVKESK. V lost 4 bases and J lost 1, with 19 bases in between. CDR3 DNA sequence: TGTGCCAGCAGCCGCCAAAGGCGGGGAAGGGGCCAAGAGACCCAGTACTTC. This sequence encodes CASSRQRRGRGQETQYF.

This clone was seen only a few times. The chain joins TRBV6-8 to TRBJ2-7; 8 bases line up with TRBD1. Germline V gene lookup returns CDR1 MNHGY and CDR2 SAAAGT. CDR3 length: 14 amino acids. V dropped 5 bases and J dropped 2; count of bases not matched to a gene: 5. As DNA, the CDR3 is TGTGCCAGCAGTGGAGGACAGGGCCCCTACGAGCAGTACTTC. Its translation: CASSGGQGPYEQYF.

This clone was detected only a few times. The chain carries TRBV12-5 and TRBJ1-6, with D maybe TRBD1 (5 bases). CDR3 length: 14 amino acids. Germline V gives CDR1 LGHNT, CDR2 FRNRAP. CDR3 bases: TGTGCCAGCACCCTCGCCGGTGGGGGTTCACCCCTCCACTTT. It is translated as CASTLAGGGSPLHF. The full variable domain, its missing parts supplied by reference TRBV12-5 and TRBJ1-6, is DARVTQTPRHKVTEMGQEVTMRCQPILGHNTVFWYRQTMMQGLELLAYFRNRAPLDDSGMPKDRFSAEMPDATLATLKIQPSEPRDSAVYFCASTLAGGGSPLHFGNGTRLTVT.

This chain links TRBV18 with TRBJ2-5; D ambiguous. Trimming stripped 2 bases from V and 5 bases from J, with 6 bases between. Germline CDR1 and CDR2: KGHSH and LQKENI. The CDR3 loop spans 12 amino acids. The CDR3 loop is CASSPSSETQYF. The CDR3 nucleotides read TGTGCCAGCTCACCATCGAGTGAGACCCAGTACTTC. The full variable domain, its missing parts supplied by reference TRBV18 and TRBJ2-5, is NAGVMQNPRHLVRRRGQEARLRCSPMKGHSHVYWYRQLPEEGLKFMVYLQKENIIDESGMPKERFSAEFPKEGPSILRIQQVVRGDSAAYFCASSPSSETQYFGPGTRLLVL.

The J gene is TRBJ2-3, the V gene TRBV19, with D maybe TRBD2 (6 bases). The CDR3 spans 15 residues. Germline V gene data show CDR1 as LNHDA and CDR2 as SQIVND (reference sequence). V was clipped by 6 bases and J by 0 bases, with 13 bases between them. The CDR3 nucleotides are TGTGCCAGTAGCCTCCTAGCGACGAGCACAGATACGCAGTATTTT. Translating it yields CASSLLATSTDTQYF.

This chain connects TRBV5-1 to TRBJ1-2; D is ambiguous. CDR3 length: 17 amino acids. Trimming shortened V by 0 bases and J by 6 bases, and 21 bases separated the two germline ends. The V gene's germline CDR1 is SGHRS and CDR2 YFSETQ. The CDR3 spells CASSLESRAGLGNGYTF. CDR3 bases: TGCGCCAGCAGCTTGGAGTCTAGGGCAGGCCTCGGTAATGGCTACACCTTC.

This sequence joins TRBV25-1 and TRBJ1-5; 8 bases align to TRBD1. The CDR3 has 14 amino acids. Losses at the gene ends were 2 bases for V and 6 bases for J; bases not matched to a gene: 3. Germline V lookup: CDR1 MGHDK, CDR2 SYGVNS. Here the CDR3 DNA reads TGTGCCAGCAGTGAAGGACAGGGATTTCAGCCCCAGCATTTT. Its protein product is CASSEGQGFQPQHF. The full variable domain, with the rest looked up from reference TRBV25-1 and TRBJ1-5, is EADIYQTPRYLVIGTGKKITLECSQTMGHDKMYWYQQDPGMELHLIHYSYGVNSTEKGDLSSESTVSRIRTEHFPLTLESARPSHTSQYLCASSEGQGFQPQHFGDGTRLSIL.

V usage is TRBV6-8 and J usage is TRBJ1-5; D is uncertain. Trimming took 2 bases from V and 4 from J, leaving 12 bases between them. The CDR3 loop spans 15 amino acids. From germline, CDR1 is MNHGY and CDR2 SAAAGT. The CDR3 spells CASSYGQTGNQPQHF. DNA for the CDR3: TGTGCCAGCAGTTACGGCCAGACGGGGAATCAGCCCCAGCATTTT.

The chain combines TRBV6-8 with TRBJ1-1; the D gene is possibly TRBD1 (6 bases). V lost 11 bases to trimming and J lost 4 bases, with 20 bases between them. The CDR3 consists of 14 residues. Germline V gene sequence: CDR1 MNHGY, CDR2 SAAAGT. The CDR3 region has the DNA TGTGCCGCCGTCGGGGGGGGGCCGCGCACTGAAGCTTTCTTT. This translates into CAAVGGGPRTEAFF.

The V and J genes are TRBV29-1 and TRBJ1-2, with a weak D call TRBD1 (6 bases). Trimming removed 0 bases from V and 4 bases from J, with 15 bases in between. The germline CDR1 and CDR2 sequences are SQVTM and ANQGSEA. CDR3 size: 15 residues. The CDR3 DNA reads as TGCAGCGTTGAAGATCAGGGCAGGGACATCTATGGCTACACCTTC. This codes for CSVEDQGRDIYGYTF.

The chain is built from TRBV30 and TRBJ2-7; 11 nucleotides match TRBD1. The CDR3 has 13 residues. V shed 1 base and J 5 bases; nucleotides not matched to a gene: 1. CDR1 and CDR2 from the germline V gene are GTSNPN and SVGIG (reference sequence). The CDR3 region is CAWSAGQGDEQYF. The CDR3 DNA is TGTGCCTGGAGTGCGGGACAGGGGGACGAGCAGTACTTC.

This clone is medium-sized (0.01 to 0.1%) within its sample. This chain uses TRBV11-3 with TRBJ1-1, with 7 bases lining up with TRBD1. Trimming cost V 3 bases and J 4 bases; bases outside gene matches: 8. CDR3 size: 15 residues. Germline V gives CDR1 SGHNT, CDR2 YENEEA. Here the CDR3 DNA reads TGTGCCAGCAGCTTTAGGCCCGGGACAGTCACTGAAGCTTTCTTT. It yields the protein CASSFRPGTVTEAFF.